This TCR beta chain was captured in a study of tumor-infiltrating lymphocytes in primary liver carcinoma. From roughly 0.45 ug total RNA, TCR beta cDNA was generated with a primer in the constant region. Libraries of TCR beta came from three nested multiplex PCR rounds with slightly modified ARM-PCR. Primers for the first two PCR rounds were TRBV1-TRBV30 forward primers and a C-beta reverse primer (roughly 10 cycles per round). TCRdb redid the calling of the multiplex PCR reads with MiXCR, one entry per CDR3 protein. The sample contains 100,000 to 150,000 distinct CDR3 sequences, around 60% of which appear only once. From about 20-30 mg of unsorted bulk tissue, DNA and RNA were co-extracted together. Remarks on this clonotype: Compared with germline, one end of the junction differs, possibly owing to a read error.

This CDR3 spans 13 amino acids. Germline-derived CDR1 and CDR2 are SQVTM and ANQGSEA. The sample was liver tumor tissue from sampling region 3. Indicated subset: tumor region T3, left-lateral pole. The clonotype comes from a woman between 55 and 75 years old with primary liver carcinoma and hepatitis B virus infection. The V gene is TRBV29-1, the J gene TRBJ2-7; 10 bases are a match to TRBD2. CDR3 coding DNA: TGCAGCGTTAATAGCGGGAGGACTAGCGAGCACTACTTC. It is translated as CSVNSGRTSEHYF.